The sequence of this TCR beta chain was determined in a study of T cells in Graves' hyperthyroidism and ophthalmopathy. Template material for amplifying TCR beta CDR3 regions consisted of RNA transcripts. Initially, a first-round RT-PCR of the TCR CDR3 employed the HTBI primer set. One entry per CDR3 protein results from TCRdb running MiXCR on the multiplex PCR reads. Found here are some 380,000 distinct CDR3 sequences, about 13% of them singletons; the top ten hold around 21%. The CDR3 covers 17 residues. Germline values: CDR1 SGHVS, CDR2 FQNEAQ. Trimming took off 3 bases at V and 0 bases at J, with 16 bases between the two ends.

Sequencing was done on a sample of blood. J is TRBJ2-3 and V is TRBV7-8; D is possibly TRBD2 (6 bases). The receptor's source is a man aged 30-40 years with Graves' hyperthyroidism that later progressed to Graves' ophthalmopathy. The CDR3 DNA sequence: TGTGCCAGCAGCTTTGGCGGGGCTGTTTCTAGCACAGATACGCAGTATTTT. This translates into CASSFGGAVSSTDTQYF.